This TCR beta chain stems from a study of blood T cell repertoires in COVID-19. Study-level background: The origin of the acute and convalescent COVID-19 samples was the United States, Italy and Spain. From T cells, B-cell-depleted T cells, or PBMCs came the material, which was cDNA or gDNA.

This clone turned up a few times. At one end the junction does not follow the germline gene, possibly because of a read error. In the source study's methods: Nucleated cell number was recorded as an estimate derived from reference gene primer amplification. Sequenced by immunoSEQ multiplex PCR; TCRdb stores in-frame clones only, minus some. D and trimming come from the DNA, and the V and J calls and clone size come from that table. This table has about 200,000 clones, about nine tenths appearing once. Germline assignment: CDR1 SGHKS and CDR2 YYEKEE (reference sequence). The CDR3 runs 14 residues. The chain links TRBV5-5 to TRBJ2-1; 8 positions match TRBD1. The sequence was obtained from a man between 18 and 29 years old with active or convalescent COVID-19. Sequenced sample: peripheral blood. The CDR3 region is CASSPHDRGNAQFF. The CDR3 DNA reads TGTGCCAGCAGCCCGCACGACAGGGGCAATGCGCAGTTCTTC.